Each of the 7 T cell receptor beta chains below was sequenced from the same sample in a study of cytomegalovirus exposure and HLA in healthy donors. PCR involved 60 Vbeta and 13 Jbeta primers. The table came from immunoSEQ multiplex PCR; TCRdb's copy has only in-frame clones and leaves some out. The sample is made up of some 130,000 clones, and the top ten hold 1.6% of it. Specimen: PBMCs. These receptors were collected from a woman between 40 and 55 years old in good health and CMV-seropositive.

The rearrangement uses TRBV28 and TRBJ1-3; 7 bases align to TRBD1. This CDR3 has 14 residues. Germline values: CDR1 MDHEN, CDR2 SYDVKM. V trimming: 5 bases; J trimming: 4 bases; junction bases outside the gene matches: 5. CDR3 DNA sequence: TGTGCCAGCAGTCGCGGGACAGCCGGAAACACCATATATTTT. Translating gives CASSRGTAGNTIYF.

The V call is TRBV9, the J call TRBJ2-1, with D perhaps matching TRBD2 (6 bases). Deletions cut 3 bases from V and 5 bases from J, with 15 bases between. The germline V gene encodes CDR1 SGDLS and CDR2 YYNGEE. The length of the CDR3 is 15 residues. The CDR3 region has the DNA TGTGCCAGCAGCGCGAGGGTAGCGGAAAACAATGAGCAGTTCTTC. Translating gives CASSARVAENNEQFF.

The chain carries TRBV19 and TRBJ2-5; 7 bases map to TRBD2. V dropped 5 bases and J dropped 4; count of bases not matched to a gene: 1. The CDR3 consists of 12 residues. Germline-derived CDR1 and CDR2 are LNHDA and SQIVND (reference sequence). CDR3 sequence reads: CASSSGGETQYF. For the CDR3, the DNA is TGTGCCAGTAGTTCGGGAGGAGAGACCCAGTACTTC.

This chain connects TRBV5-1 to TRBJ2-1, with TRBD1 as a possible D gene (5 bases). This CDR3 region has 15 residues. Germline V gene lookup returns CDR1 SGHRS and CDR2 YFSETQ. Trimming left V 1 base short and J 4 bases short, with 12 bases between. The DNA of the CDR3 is TGCGCCAGCAGCTTGTCCAGGGTTGGGTACAATGAGCAGTTCTTC. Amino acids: CASSLSRVGYNEQFF.

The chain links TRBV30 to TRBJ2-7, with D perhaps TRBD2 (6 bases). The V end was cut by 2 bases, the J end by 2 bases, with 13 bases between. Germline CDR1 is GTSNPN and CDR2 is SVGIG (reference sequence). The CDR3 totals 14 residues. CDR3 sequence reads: CAWSTAGGTYEQYF. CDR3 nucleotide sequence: TGTGCCTGGAGTACAGCCGGGGGTACCTACGAGCAGTACTTC.

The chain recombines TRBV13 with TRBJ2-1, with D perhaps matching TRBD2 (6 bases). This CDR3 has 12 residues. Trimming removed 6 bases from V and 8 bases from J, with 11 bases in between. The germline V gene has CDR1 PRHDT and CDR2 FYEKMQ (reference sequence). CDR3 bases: TGTGCCAGCAGTTTCGGGAGCGATGAGCAGTTCTTC. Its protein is CASSFGSDEQFF.

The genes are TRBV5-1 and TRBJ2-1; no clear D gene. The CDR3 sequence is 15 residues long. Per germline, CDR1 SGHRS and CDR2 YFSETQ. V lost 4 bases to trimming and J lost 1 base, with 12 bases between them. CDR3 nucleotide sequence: TGCGCCAGCAGCCCTAGTGGCCTTTCCTACAATGAGCAGTTCTTC. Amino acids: CASSPSGLSYNEQFF.